This entry describes one TCR beta chain. The entry originates in a study of PD-1 blockade in mismatch repair-deficient tumors. Every patient had mismatch repair deficiency by PCR or immunohistochemistry. TCR sequencing covered three patients who responded to pembrolizumab. The V and J ends lost 6 bases and 0 bases respectively, with 12 bases between them. The CDR3 length is 15 residues. Germline CDR1 is ENHRY and CDR2 is SYGVKD. TCRdb's copy holds only in-frame clones and misses some; the assay was immunoSEQ multiplex PCR. Altogether 11,000 to 15,000 clones are present, around 83% being singletons, with the ten largest covering under 2%.

Material: PBMCs, obtained about 15 weeks after starting pembrolizumab. This receptor was identified in an adult with mismatch repair-deficient cancer. The rearrangement joins TRBV10-3 to TRBJ1-3; no definite D call. The CDR3 DNA reads as TGTGCCATCAGACCTCCACCGGGCTCTGGAAACACCATATATTTT. Amino acids: CAIRPPPGSGNTIYF.